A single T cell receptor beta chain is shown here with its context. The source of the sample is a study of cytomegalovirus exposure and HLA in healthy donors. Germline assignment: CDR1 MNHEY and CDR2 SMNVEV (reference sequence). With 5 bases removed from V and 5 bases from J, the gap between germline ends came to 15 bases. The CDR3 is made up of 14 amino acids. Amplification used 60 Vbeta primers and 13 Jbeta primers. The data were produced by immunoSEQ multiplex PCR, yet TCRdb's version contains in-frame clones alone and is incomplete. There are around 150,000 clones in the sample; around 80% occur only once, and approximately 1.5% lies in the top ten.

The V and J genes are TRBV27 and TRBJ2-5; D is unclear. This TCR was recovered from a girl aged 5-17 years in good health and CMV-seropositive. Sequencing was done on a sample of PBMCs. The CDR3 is CASSPRYTRETQYF. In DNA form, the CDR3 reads TGTGCCAGCAGTCCAAGGTACACCAGGGAGACCCAGTACTTC.